This note documents a single T cell receptor (beta chain) sequence. The antigen it binds to is not known. Base qualities are missing; no much larger clone stands one base away. Spanning cysteine to phenylalanine, the CDR3 consists of 15 amino acids. The retained sequence is limited to the CDR3, 45 bases, with the frame set at the first base. After removal of 4 bases from V and 2 bases from J, the junction retains 4 bases not matched to a gene. The germline V gene specifies SGHNT as CDR1 and YENEEA as CDR2. Whole blood was collected in K2EDTA tubes by collaborating institutions according to the institutions' own protocols. For TCRbeta analysis, collaborators shipped samples as frozen whole blood, isolated PBMCs, or DNA extracted from either of those sample types. This sample is drawn from a study of blood T cell repertoires in COVID-19 (dated by TCRdb to the early 2020s). Background for the entire study: Samples covering the acute and convalescent phases of COVID-19 were provided by collaborators in the United States, Italy and Spain. The prospective study material was composed of cDNA or gDNA derived from T cells, B-cell-depleted T cells, or PBMCs. Subjects who had been exposed to COVID-19, were actively infected with it, or had recovered from it provided the deeply sampled blood TCRbeta repertoires that made up the dataset. A freely available public database, intended as a resource for researchers studying the immune response to SARS-CoV-2, is where the repertoires were released. Samples were obtained from the ongoing ImmuneRACE study (first 160 participants) and from about 1,300 subjects provided by 6 global collaborators. A de-identified subject ID, COVID-19 status, age in years and sex were almost always included in the sample metadata. Where HLA class I and class II types were available, the types were taken from metadata supplied by the sample provider, not from assay-based typing. General findings and caveats noted by the study authors: The amount of clinical and demographic metadata varied by source and participant and was provided uncurated.

TCRbeta CDR3 regions were amplified from genomic DNA using the immunoSEQ Assay, a bias-controlled multiplex PCR. The study's processing was this. Within the assay, amplification of reference gene primers was used to estimate how many nucleated cells each sample contained. To quantify the absolute abundance of each unique TCRbeta CDR3 rearrangement, sequence reads were collapsed and filtered. Productive Simpson clonality was computed per sample as the square root of Simpson's diversity index over productive rearrangements. Entries here come from immuneACCESS through TCRdb and include only in-frame sequences with V and J called. Some clones fail to appear in such tables; in the studies checked, an unresolved V gene covers under half of the shortfall, and the cause of the remainder is unknown. From that table come the V and J calls and clone size; the DNA was used to work out D and trimming. The sample has fewer than 300,000 clones on record, more than 65% of them singletons. The leading ten clones occupy approximately 3.1% of the sample.

The source of this sequence is a young woman with acute or convalescent COVID-19. Sequenced material: peripheral blood. The chain uses TRBV11-3 and TRBJ2-1; 8 nucleotides in the junction match TRBD1. The CDR3 amino acid sequence is: CASSSDRATYNEQFF. The DNA sequence is as follows: TGTGCCAGCAGCTCGGACAGGGCTACCTACAATGAGCAGTTCTTC.